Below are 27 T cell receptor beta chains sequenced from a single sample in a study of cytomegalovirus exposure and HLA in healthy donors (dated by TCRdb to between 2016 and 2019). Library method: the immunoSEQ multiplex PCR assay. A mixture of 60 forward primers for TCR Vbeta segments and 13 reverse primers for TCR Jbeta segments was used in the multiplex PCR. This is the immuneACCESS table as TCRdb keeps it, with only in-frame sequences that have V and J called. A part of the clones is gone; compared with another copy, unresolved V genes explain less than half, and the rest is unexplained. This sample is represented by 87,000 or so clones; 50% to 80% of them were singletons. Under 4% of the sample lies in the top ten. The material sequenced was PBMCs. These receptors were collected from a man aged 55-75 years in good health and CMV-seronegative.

Here the CDR3 reads CASSQFTGRKNTGELFF. Here the CDR3 DNA reads TGCGCCAGCAGTCAATTTACAGGGCGTAAGAACACCGGGGAGCTGTTTTTT. The rearrangement uses TRBV23-1 and TRBJ2-2, with D perhaps TRBD1 (6 bases). TRBV23-1 is labeled an ORF, and its function is uncertain. CDR3 length: 17 amino acids. V lost 1 base, J lost 1 base, and 13 bases lay in between.

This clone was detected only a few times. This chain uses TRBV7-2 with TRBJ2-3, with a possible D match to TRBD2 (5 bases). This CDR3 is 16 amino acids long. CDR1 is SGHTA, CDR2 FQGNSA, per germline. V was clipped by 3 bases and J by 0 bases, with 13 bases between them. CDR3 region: CASSFQADLSTDTQYF. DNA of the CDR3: TGTGCCAGCAGCTTTCAAGCGGACCTAAGCACAGATACGCAGTATTTT.

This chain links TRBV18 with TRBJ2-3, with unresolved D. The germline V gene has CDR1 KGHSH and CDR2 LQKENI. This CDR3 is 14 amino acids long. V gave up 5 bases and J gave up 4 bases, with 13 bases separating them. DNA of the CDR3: TGTGCCAGCTCAGCCGGGTCAGTAGCAGATACGCAGTATTTT. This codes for CASSAGSVADTQYF.

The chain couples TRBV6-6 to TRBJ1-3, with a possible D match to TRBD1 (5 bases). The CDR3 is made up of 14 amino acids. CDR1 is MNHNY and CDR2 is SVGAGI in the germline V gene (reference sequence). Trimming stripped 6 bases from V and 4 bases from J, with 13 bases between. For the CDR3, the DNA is TGTGCCAGCAGGCCGAGGACACAGGGAAACACCATATATTTT. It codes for CASRPRTQGNTIYF.

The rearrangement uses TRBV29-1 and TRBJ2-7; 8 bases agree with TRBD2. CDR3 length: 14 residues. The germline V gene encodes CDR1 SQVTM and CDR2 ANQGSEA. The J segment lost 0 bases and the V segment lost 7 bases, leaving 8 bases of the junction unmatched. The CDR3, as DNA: TGCAGCGCCGCCACCGGGACTAGCTCCTACGAGCAGTACTTC. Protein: CSAATGTSSYEQYF.

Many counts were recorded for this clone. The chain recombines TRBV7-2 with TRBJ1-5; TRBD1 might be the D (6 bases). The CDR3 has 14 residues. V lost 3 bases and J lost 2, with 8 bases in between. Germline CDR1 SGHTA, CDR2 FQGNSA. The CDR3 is CASSFAGGNQPQHF. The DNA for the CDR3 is TGTGCCAGCAGCTTTGCAGGGGGCAATCAGCCCCAGCATTTT.

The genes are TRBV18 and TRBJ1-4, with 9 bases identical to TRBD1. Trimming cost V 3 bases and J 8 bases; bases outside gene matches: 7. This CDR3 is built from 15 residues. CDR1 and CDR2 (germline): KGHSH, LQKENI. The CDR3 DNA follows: TGTGCCAGCTCACCCCAACGACAGGGGGTGGAAAAACTGTTTTTT. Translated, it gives CASSPQRQGVEKLFF. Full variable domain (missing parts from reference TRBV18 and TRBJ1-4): NAGVMQNPRHLVRRRGQEARLRCSPMKGHSHVYWYRQLPEEGLKFMVYLQKENIIDESGMPKERFSAEFPKEGPSILRIQQVVRGDSAAYFCASSPQRQGVEKLFFGSGTQLSVL.

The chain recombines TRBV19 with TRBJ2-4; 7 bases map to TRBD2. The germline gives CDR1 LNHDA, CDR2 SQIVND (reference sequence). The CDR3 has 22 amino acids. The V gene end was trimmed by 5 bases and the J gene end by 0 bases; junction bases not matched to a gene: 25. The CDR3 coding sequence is TGTGCCAGTAGTGAACCCCCAGGACTAGATTATCAGAATAAAGTAGCCAAAAACATTCAGTACTTC. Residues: CASSEPPGLDYQNKVAKNIQYF.

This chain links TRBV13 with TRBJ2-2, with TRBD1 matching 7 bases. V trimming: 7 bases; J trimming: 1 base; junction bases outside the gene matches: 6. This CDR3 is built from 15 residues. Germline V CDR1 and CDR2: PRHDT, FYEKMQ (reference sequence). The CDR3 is CASTLGQLNTGELFF. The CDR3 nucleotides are TGTGCCAGCACCTTGGGACAGTTGAACACCGGGGAGCTGTTTTTT.

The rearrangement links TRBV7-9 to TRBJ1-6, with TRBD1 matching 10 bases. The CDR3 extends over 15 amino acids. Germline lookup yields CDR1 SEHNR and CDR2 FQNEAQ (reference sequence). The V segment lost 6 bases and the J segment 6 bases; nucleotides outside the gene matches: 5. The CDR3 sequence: CASSGGQGINSPLHF. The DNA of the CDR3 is TGTGCCAGCAGTGGGGGACAGGGGATTAATTCACCCCTCCACTTT.

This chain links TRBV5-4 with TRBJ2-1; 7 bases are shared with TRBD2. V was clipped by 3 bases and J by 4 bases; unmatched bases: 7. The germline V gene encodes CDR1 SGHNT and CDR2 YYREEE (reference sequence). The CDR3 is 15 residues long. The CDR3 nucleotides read TGTGCCAGCAGCTCAACTAGCGCTCAATACAATGAGCAGTTCTTC. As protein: CASSSTSAQYNEQFF.

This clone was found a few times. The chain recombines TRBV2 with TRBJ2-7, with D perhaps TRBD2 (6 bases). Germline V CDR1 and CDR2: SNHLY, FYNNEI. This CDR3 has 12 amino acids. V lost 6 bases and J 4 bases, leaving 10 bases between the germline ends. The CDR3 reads CASSIGGYEQYF. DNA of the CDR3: TGTGCCAGCAGCATCGGGGGATACGAGCAGTACTTC.

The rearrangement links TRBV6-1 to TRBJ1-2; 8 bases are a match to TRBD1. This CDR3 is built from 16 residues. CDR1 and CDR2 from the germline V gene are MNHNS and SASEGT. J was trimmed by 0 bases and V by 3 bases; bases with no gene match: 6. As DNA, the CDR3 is TGTGCCAGCAGTGACCAGGGGGCCAACGCTAACTATGGCTACACCTTC. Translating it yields CASSDQGANANYGYTF.

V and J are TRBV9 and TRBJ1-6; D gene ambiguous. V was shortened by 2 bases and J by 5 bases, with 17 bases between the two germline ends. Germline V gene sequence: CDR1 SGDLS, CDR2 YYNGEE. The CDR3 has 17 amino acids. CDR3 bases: TGTGCCAGCAGCGTCTACCAATCACCCAATAATAATTCACCCCTCCACTTT. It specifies CASSVYQSPNNNSPLHF.

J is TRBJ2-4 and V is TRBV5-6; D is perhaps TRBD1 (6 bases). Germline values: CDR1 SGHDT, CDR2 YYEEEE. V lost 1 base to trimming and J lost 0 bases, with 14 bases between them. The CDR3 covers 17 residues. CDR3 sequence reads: CASSLWGRTRAKNIQYF. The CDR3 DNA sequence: TGTGCCAGCAGCTTGTGGGGGCGTACCCGAGCCAAAAACATTCAGTACTTC.

CDR3 sequence: CASSQDWAASGANVLTF. CDR3 in DNA: TGTGCCAGCAGCCAAGATTGGGCAGCCTCTGGGGCCAACGTCCTGACTTTC. J is TRBJ2-6 and V is TRBV4-2; unclear D gene. Trimming removed 0 bases at V and 0 bases at J, with 9 bases between. Per germline, CDR1 LGHNA and CDR2 YNFKEQ. This CDR3 has 17 amino acids.

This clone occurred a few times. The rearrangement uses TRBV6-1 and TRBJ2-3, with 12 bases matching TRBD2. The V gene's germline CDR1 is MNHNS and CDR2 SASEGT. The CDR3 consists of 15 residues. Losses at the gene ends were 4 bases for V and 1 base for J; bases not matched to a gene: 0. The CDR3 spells CASSGLAGGTDTQYF. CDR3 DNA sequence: TGTGCCAGCAGTGGACTAGCGGGGGGCACAGATACGCAGTATTTT.

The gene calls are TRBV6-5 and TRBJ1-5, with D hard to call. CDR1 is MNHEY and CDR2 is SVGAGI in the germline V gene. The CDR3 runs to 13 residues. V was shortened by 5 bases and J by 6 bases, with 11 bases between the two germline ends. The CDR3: CASSPLSGQPQHF. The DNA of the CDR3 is TGTGCCAGCAGTCCCCTGTCGGGTCAGCCCCAGCATTTT.

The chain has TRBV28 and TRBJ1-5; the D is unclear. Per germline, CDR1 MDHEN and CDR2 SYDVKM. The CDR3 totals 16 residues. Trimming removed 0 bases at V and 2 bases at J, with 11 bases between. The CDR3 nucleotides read TGTGCCAGCAGTTTATGGGCCCACGGAGGCAATCAGCCCCAGCATTTT. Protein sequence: CASSLWAHGGNQPQHF.

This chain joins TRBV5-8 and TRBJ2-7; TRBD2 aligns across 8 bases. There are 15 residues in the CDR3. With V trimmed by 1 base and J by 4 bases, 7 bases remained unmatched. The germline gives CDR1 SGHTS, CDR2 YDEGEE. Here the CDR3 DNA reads TGTGCCAGCAGCTTGATCGGGGGGGCTGGGTACGAGCAGTACTTC. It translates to CASSLIGGAGYEQYF.

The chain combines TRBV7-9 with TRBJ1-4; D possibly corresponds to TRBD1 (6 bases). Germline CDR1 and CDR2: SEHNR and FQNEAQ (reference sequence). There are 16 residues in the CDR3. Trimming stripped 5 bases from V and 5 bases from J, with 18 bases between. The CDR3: CASSLLDPRGNEKLFF. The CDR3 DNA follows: TGTGCCAGCAGCCTCCTCGACCCGAGGGGGAATGAAAAACTGTTTTTT.

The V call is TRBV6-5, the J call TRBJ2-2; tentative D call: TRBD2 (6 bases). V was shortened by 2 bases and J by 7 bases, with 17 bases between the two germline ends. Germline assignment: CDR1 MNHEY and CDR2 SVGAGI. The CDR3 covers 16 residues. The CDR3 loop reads CASSYRAEAGYGELFF. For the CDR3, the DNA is TGTGCCAGCAGTTACAGGGCCGAGGCGGGGTACGGGGAGCTGTTTTTT.

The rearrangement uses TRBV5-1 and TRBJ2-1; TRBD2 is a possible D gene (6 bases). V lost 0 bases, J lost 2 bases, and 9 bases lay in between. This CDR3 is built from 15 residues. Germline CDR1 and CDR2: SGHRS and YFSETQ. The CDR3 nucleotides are TGCGCCAGCAGCTTGGAAGCGGGCACCTACAATGAGCAGTTCTTC. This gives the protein CASSLEAGTYNEQFF. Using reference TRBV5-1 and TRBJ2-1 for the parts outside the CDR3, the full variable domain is KAGVTQTPRYLIKTRGQQVTLSCSPISGHRSVSWYQQTPGQGLQFLFEYFSETQRNKGNFPGRFSGRQFSNSRSEMNVSTLELGDSALYLCASSLEAGTYNEQFFGPGTRLTVL.

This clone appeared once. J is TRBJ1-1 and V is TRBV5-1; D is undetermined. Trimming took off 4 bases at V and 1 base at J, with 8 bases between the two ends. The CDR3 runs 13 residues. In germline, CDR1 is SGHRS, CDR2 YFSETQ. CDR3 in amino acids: CASSRGGNTEAFF. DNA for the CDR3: TGCGCCAGCAGCAGAGGAGGGAACACTGAAGCTTTCTTT.

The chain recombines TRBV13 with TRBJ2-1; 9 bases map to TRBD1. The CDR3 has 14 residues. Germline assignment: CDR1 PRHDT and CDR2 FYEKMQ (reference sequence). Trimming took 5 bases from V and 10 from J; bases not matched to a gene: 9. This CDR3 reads CASSPRDRDGEQFF. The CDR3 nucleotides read TGTGCCAGCAGCCCCCGGGACAGGGACGGCGAGCAGTTCTTC.

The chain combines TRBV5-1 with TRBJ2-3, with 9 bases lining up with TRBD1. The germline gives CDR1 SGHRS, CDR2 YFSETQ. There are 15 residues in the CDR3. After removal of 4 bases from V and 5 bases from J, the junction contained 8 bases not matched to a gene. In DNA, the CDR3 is TGCGCCAGCAGCCCACGACAGGGGGGAGGAGATACGCAGTATTTT. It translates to CASSPRQGGGDTQYF.

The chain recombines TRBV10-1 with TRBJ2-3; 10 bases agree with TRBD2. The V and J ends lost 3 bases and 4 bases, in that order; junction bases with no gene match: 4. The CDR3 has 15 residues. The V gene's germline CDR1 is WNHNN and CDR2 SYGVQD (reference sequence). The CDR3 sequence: CASSDVAGGSDTQYF. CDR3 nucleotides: TGCGCCAGCAGTGATGTAGCGGGGGGATCAGATACGCAGTATTTT.